These T cell receptor beta chains were read from a single sample in a study of shared T cell receptors in the human thymus. TCRdb keeps only in-frame clones here, not all; method: immunoSEQ multiplex PCR. This table holds 700,000 or so clones, approximately 83% found once. The data also belong to a second study, concerning human thymus T cells.

Specimen: thymocytes. The receptors shown here come from a girl under three years old with a congenital heart defect. Each CDR3 is given without its conserved first and last residue.

>TRBV5-3|TRBJ1-1
ARSPGQGLEMNTEAF
>TRBV4-2|TRBJ2-1
ASSPSSGGASSSWNEQF
>TRBV27|TRBJ2-1
ASRLAKGYNEQF
>TRBV5-4|TRBJ2-7
ASSLWGGGSSYEQY
>TRBV12-5|TRBJ2-2
ASGLSLRDRATGELF
>TRBV29-1|TRBJ2-1
SVEGSLAEF
>TRBV4-3|TRBJ2-7
ASSQYGQGPYEQY
>TRBV29-1|TRBJ2-1
SVESGLAGGDYYNEQF
>TRBV7-2|TRBJ1-1
ASSCLTTGSDTEAF
>TRBV4-3|TRBJ1-2
ASSPIDRGVYGYT
>TRBV10-3|TRBJ1-1
AISESRSPSLNTEAF
>TRBV10-1|TRBJ2-7
ASSESEGAILEQY
>TRBV19|TRBJ1-5
ASSNGQGVPQH
>TRBV7-3|TRBJ2-2
ASRSRETGELF
>TRBV19|TRBJ1-2
ASSPPLDRDYGYT
>TRBV7-2|TRBJ1-1
ASSLRLRGTEAF
>TRBV19|TRBJ2-5
ASSSRVSRETQY
>TRBV19|TRBJ2-3
ASSKRRPLPPDTQY
>TRBV5-1|TRBJ1-2
ASSFGSSRQTAFYRYT
>TRBV6-1|TRBJ1-2
ASRSRVGNYGYT
>TRBV14|TRBJ2-4
ASSHKESEQGQHAKNIQY
>TRBV13|TRBJ2-3
ASSPSDTQY
>TRBV2|TRBJ2-2
ASAKEENGQLHTGELF
>TRBV4-1|TRBJ2-7
ASSQGSPRLSSYEQY
>TRBV7-6|TRBJ2-3
ASSPRVTDTQY
>TRBV5-1|TRBJ1-5
ASSLYPGGSNQPQH
>TRBV19|TRBJ1-5
ASSIRGLGQPQH
>TRBV5-4|TRBJ1-2
ASSPVGTGPLRYYGYT